This T cell receptor beta chain was identified in a study of identical twins. The CDR3 has 14 amino acids. V lost 3 bases to trimming and J lost 6 bases, with 14 bases between them. TCRdb fed the 5' RACE reads into MiXCR, producing one record per CDR3 protein. Of about 730,000 distinct CDR3 sequences detected, approximately 22% appear once; the ten largest clones hold around 4.4%. These same data were also listed under a study on T cells expressing NK-cell markers.

This TCR came from a woman younger than 30 in good health. Sequencing input: PBMCs. The J gene is TRBJ1-2, the V gene TRBV12-3 or TRBV12-4; weak D call: TRBD1 (5 bases). CDR3 coding DNA: TGTGCCAGCAGTTTGTCCAGGCCGGGGGATGGCTACACCTTC. The encoded protein is CASSLSRPGDGYTF.